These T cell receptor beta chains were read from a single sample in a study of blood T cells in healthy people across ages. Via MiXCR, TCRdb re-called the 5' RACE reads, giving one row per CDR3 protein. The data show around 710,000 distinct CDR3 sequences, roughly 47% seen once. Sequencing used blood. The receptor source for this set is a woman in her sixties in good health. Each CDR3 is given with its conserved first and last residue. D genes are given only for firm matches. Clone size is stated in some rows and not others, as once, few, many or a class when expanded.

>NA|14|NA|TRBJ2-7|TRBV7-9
CASSFRESSYEQYF
TGTGCCAGCAGCTTCCGAGAGAGCTCCTACGAGCAGTACTTC
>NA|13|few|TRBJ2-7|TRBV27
CASSWSVGYEQYF
TGTGCCAGCAGTTGGTCAGTGGGGTACGAGCAGTACTTC
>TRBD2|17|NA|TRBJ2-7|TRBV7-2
CASSEAGTSGSFYEQYF
TGTGCCAGCAGCGAGGCCGGGACTAGCGGGAGTTTTTACGAGCAGTACTTC
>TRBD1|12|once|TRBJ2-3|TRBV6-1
CASSDGTGGKYF
TGTGCCAGCAGTGACGGGACAGGGGGCAAGTATTTT
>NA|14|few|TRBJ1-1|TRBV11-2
CASSLDWSRGEAFF
TGTGCCAGCAGCTTGGATTGGTCCCGGGGTGAAGCTTTCTTT
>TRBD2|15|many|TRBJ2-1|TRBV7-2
CASSLTSGGYNEQFF
TGTGCCAGCAGCTTAACTAGCGGGGGGTACAATGAGCAGTTCTTC
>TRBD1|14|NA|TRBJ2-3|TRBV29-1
CSVATGVLPDTQYF
TGCAGCGTCGCAACAGGGGTTCTACCAGATACGCAGTATTTT
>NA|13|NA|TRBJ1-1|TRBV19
CASRADMDTEAFF
TGTGCCAGTAGGGCGGATATGGACACTGAAGCTTTCTTT
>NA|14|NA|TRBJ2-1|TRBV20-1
CSAPGTHALDEQFF
TGCAGTGCCCCCGGGACGCACGCTTTGGATGAGCAGTTCTTC
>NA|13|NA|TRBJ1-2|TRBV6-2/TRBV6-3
CASRDTTGLGYTF
TGTGCCAGCAGGGATACGACAGGTCTGGGCTACACCTTC
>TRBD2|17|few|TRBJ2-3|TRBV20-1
CSASGTSGRASTDTQYF
TGCAGTGCTTCCGGGACTAGCGGGAGGGCAAGCACAGATACGCAGTATTTT
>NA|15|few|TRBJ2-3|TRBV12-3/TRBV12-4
CASQWRGRGTDTQYF
TGTGCCAGCCAATGGAGGGGGCGTGGCACAGATACGCAGTATTTT
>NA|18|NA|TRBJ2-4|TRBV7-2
CASSLVVSGAMTKNIQYF
TGTGCCAGCAGCTTAGTGGTGTCCGGGGCGATGACCAAAAACATTCAGTACTTC
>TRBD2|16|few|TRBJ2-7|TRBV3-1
CASSSGTSAIAHEQYF
TGTGCCAGCAGCTCGGGGACTAGCGCAATAGCCCACGAGCAGTACTTC
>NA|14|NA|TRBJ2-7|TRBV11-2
CASSLVGLYYEQYF
TGTGCCAGCAGCTTAGTTGGCTTATACTACGAGCAGTACTTC
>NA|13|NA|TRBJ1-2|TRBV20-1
CSGKGPTKYGYTF
TGCAGTGGGAAAGGGCCCACGAAGTATGGCTACACCTTC
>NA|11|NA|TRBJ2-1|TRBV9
CASGLAVEQFF
TGTGCCAGCGGCCTTGCGGTTGAGCAGTTCTTC
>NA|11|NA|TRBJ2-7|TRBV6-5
CASSNKIEQYF
TGTGCCAGCAGTAATAAGATCGAGCAGTACTTC
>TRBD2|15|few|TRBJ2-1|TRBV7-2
CASSFVAGGQGEQFF
TGTGCCAGCAGCTTTGTAGCGGGGGGCCAGGGTGAGCAGTTCTTC
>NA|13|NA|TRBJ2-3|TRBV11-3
CASAEGFRDTQYF
TGTGCCAGCGCTGAGGGGTTTCGTGATACGCAGTATTTT
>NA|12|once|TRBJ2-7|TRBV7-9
CSSSLGGYEQYF
TGTTCCAGCAGCTTAGGGGGGTACGAGCAGTACTTC
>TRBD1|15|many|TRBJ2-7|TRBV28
CASSADRGKSYEQYF
TGTGCCAGCAGCGCGGACAGGGGGAAGTCCTACGAGCAGTACTTC